The rows below give T cell receptor beta chains drawn from one sample of a study of OX40 agonist ivuxolimab in advanced cancers. Sequencing used immunoSEQ multiplex PCR; TCRdb keeps in-frame clones, though not all of them. The data contain roughly 100,000 clones, 70% to 90% of them singletons. Sequencing used CD4+ or CD8+ T cells sorted from blood, obtained in a trial of the OX40 agonist ivuxolimab. Every receptor here comes from an adult with an advanced solid tumor such as melanoma, head and neck, liver or kidney cancer. CDR3s include the opening cysteine and the closing phenylalanine or tryptophan. The D gene is left open where the match is weak. Only part of the rows carry a size: once, few, many, or a class if the clone is expanded.

J gene | D gene | V gene | clone size | CDR3 protein | CDR3 DNA
TRBJ2-5 | - | TRBV7-2 | once | CASSTHGRETQYF | TGTGCCAGCAGCACCCACGGAAGAGAGACCCAGTACTTC
TRBJ2-1 | TRBD2 | TRBV6-6 | - | CASSYSGLAGNNEQFF | TGTGCCAGCAGTTACTCCGGACTAGCGGGAAACAATGAGCAGTTCTTC
TRBJ2-1 | TRBD1 | TRBV18 | - | CASSPRSGTGSYNEQFF | TGTGCCAGCTCACCACGGTCCGGGACAGGGTCCTACAATGAGCAGTTCTTC
TRBJ1-1 | - | TRBV7-7 | - | CASSSMEGTEAFF | TGTGCCAGCAGCTCGATGGAGGGCACTGAAGCTTTCTTT
TRBJ1-4 | - | TRBV18 | - | CASSPGAAGEKLFF | TGTGCCAGCTCACCTGGGGCAGCAGGAGAAAAACTGTTTTTT
TRBJ1-5 | - | TRBV30 | - | CAWSVLRGQQPQHF | TGTGCCTGGAGTGTACTCAGGGGACAACAGCCCCAGCATTTT
TRBJ2-5 | - | TRBV7-9 | once | CASSLEMRQGSYQETQYF | TGTGCCAGCAGCTTAGAAATGAGGCAGGGCTCGTACCAAGAGACCCAGTACTTC
TRBJ2-7 | TRBD1 | TRBV7-2 | - | CASGLLGQSTYEQYF | TGTGCCAGCGGACTCCTGGGACAGAGTACCTACGAGCAGTACTTC
TRBJ2-5 | TRBD2 | TRBV29-1 | - | CSVKWGGIETQYF | TGCAGCGTTAAGTGGGGGGGGATAGAGACCCAGTACTTC
TRBJ2-2 | TRBD1 | TRBV7-8 | - | CASSLQGRGQVGELFF | TGTGCCAGCAGCTTACAGGGAAGGGGGCAGGTCGGGGAGCTGTTTTTT
TRBJ2-3 | - | TRBV9 | - | CASSVELASVGTQYF | TGTGCCAGCAGCGTAGAGTTGGCTAGCGTTGGTACGCAGTATTTT
TRBJ2-7 | TRBD1 | TRBV30 | - | CASGQGGYEQYF | TGTGCTTCCGGACAGGGGGGCTACGAGCAGTACTTC
TRBJ2-7 | - | TRBV6-5 | once | CASSPLGGPEQYF | TGTGCCAGCAGCCCTCTTGGGGGCCCCGAGCAGTACTTC
TRBJ1-4 | - | TRBV4-3 | - | CASSQGAGGAREKLFF | TGCGCCAGCAGCCAAGGGGCGGGGGGCGCGCGGGAAAAACTGTTTTTT
TRBJ1-5 | - | TRBV7-9 | - | CASSPPPQGGGNQPQHF | TGTGCCAGCAGCCCCCCCCCACAGGGAGGTGGCAATCAGCCCCAGCATTTT
TRBJ1-2 | - | TRBV28 | - | CASSFGYNYGYTF | TGTGCCAGCAGTTTTGGCTACAACTATGGCTACACCTTC
TRBJ2-7 | - | TRBV2 | - | CATGGVSYEQYF | TGTGCCACCGGCGGGGTATCCTACGAGCAGTACTTC
TRBJ2-7 | - | TRBV14 | - | CASSQVAGADYEQYF | TGTGCCAGCAGCCAAGTAGCCGGGGCCGACTACGAGCAGTACTTC
TRBJ2-3 | - | TRBV9 | - | CASSAPGWRGANTQYF | TGTGCCAGCAGCGCGCCCGGGTGGAGGGGGGCAAACACGCAGTATTTT
TRBJ2-1 | TRBD2 | TRBV5-1 | - | CASSPGTSGGTGSNEQFF | TGCGCCAGCAGCCCAGGGACTAGCGGGGGGACAGGGAGTAATGAGCAGTTCTTC
TRBJ1-2 | - | TRBV7-2 | - | CASSQTENYGYTF | TGTGCCAGCAGCCAGACAGAAAACTATGGCTACACCTTC
TRBJ2-7 | - | TRBV6-1 | - | CASSLWTVSSYEQYF | TGTGCCAGCAGTCTATGGACGGTGAGCTCCTACGAGCAGTACTTC
TRBJ2-3 | - | TRBV18 | - | CASSPAASTDTQYF | TGTGCCAGCTCACCAGCAGCTAGCACAGATACGCAGTATTTT
TRBJ1-5 | - | TRBV14 | few | CASSRGAGDSQPQHF | TGTGCCAGCAGCCGGGGGGCCGGGGATAGCCAGCCCCAGCATTTT
TRBJ2-6 | - | TRBV29-1 | - | CSAPRIPQGPLSGANVLTF | TGCAGCGCCCCCAGGATCCCCCAGGGTCCCCTCTCTGGGGCCAACGTCCTGACTTTC
TRBJ2-2 | - | TRBV19 | - | CASSHRQGGTGELFF | TGTGCCAGTAGTCACCGACAGGGAGGAACCGGGGAGCTGTTTTTT
TRBJ1-2 | - | TRBV15 | once | CATSSRQAAVYGYTF | TGTGCCACCAGCAGCAGACAGGCCGCCGTATATGGCTACACCTTC
TRBJ1-5 | - | TRBV6-5 | - | CASSFRGRQPQHF | TGTGCCAGCAGTTTCAGAGGGAGGCAGCCCCAGCATTTT
TRBJ2-1 | - | TRBV30 | - | CAWSGGDSSYNEQFF | TGTGCCTGGAGCGGGGGGGACAGCTCCTACAATGAGCAGTTCTTC
TRBJ1-1 | - | TRBV4-3 | - | CASSQDPMGGTEAFF | TGCGCCAGCAGCCAAGATCCCATGGGGGGCACTGAAGCTTTCTTT
TRBJ1-5 | - | TRBV6-1 | - | CASSKTRFGQPQHF | TGTGCCAGCAGTAAGACTCGGTTCGGTCAGCCCCAGCATTTT
TRBJ1-1 | - | TRBV30 | - | CAWIENTEAFF | TGTGCCTGGATCGAGAACACTGAAGCTTTCTTT
TRBJ2-1 | - | TRBV4-1 | - | CASSQALTAVSRFF | TGCGCCAGCAGCCAAGCTCTCACAGCAGTGTCGCGGTTCTTC
TRBJ1-3 | - | TRBV7-2 | - | CASSLLGSGNTIYF | TGTGCCAGCAGCTTATTAGGCTCTGGAAACACCATATATTTT
TRBJ1-6 | TRBD1 | TRBV7-9 | - | CASSLDLGQGGSPLHF | TGTGCCAGCAGCTTAGACCTCGGACAGGGAGGTTCACCCCTCCACTTT
TRBJ2-2 | - | TRBV25-1 | - | CASSAPGRGNTGELFF | TGTGCCAGCAGTGCCCCGGGACGGGGGAACACCGGGGAGCTGTTTTTT
TRBJ1-6 | - | TRBV7-8 | - | CASSLEGRQVINSPLHF | TGTGCCAGCAGCTTAGAGGGTCGACAGGTCATAAATTCACCCCTCCACTTT
TRBJ1-1 | TRBD1 | TRBV19 | - | CASKLSGTGGFMNTEAFF | TGTGCCAGCAAGTTGAGCGGGACAGGGGGTTTCATGAACACTGAAGCTTTCTTT
TRBJ1-1 | - | TRBV19 | few | CASSTPRQAPREAFF | TGTGCCAGTAGTACTCCACGACAGGCCCCTCGGGAAGCTTTCTTT
TRBJ1-5 | - | TRBV4-2 | few | CASSILGNQPQHF | TGTGCCAGCAGCATCCTCGGCAATCAGCCCCAGCATTTT
TRBJ1-1 | - | TRBV7-9 | - | CASSLKGGSTEAFF | TGTGCCAGCAGCTTGAAGGGAGGAAGCACTGAAGCTTTCTTT
TRBJ2-5 | - | TRBV7-9 | - | CASSSRETQYF | TGTGCCAGCAGCTCCCGGGAGACCCAGTACTTC
TRBJ2-3 | - | TRBV5-4 | - | CASSQDLNTQYF | TGTGCCAGCAGCCAGGACCTCAATACGCAGTATTTT
TRBJ1-5 | TRBD1 | TRBV19 | - | CASSNDREQPQHF | TGTGCCAGTAGTAATGACAGGGAACAGCCCCAGCATTTT